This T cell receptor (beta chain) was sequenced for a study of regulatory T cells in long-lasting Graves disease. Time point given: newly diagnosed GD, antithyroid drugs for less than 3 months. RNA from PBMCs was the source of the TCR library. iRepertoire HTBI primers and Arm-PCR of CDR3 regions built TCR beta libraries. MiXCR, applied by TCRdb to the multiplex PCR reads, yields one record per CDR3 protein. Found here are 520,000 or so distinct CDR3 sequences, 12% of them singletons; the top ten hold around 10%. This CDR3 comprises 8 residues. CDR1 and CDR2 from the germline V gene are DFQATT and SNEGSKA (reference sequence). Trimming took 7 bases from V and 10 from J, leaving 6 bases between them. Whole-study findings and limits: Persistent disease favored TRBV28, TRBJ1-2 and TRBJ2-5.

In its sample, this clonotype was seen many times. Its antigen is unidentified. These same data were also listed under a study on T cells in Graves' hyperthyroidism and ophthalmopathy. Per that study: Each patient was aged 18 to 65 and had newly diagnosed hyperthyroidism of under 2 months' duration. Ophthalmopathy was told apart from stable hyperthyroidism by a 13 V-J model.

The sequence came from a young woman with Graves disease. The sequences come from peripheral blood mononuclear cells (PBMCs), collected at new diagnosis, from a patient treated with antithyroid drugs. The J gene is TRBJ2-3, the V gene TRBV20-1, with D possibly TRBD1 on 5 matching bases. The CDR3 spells CSVGAQYF. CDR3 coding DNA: TGCAGTGTAGGGGCGCAGTATTTT.